This T cell receptor beta chain was recorded in a study of blood T cell repertoires in COVID-19. About the research overall: The samples span acute and convalescent COVID-19 from the United States, Italy and Spain.

V was pared by 6 bases and J by 3 bases, with 6 bases between. The germline V gene has CDR1 MNHEY and CDR2 SVGAGI. This CDR3 is 12 amino acids long. Authors' analysis steps: Reference gene primers were amplified, and this amplification served to estimate nucleated cell counts. Here immunoSEQ multiplex PCR was the method, and the copy in TCRdb shows in-frame clones only, minus some. V and J calls and clone size are given by that table; D and trimming were obtained from the DNA. The repertoire consists of 150,000 or so clones, with more than 75% occurring once and the leading ten covering about 6.5%. This clone was recorded only once. Participants were aged roughly 18 to 90 years, lived in roughly 23 US areas, and enrolled virtually. Two negative PCRs, clearance, or symptom resolution characterized the recovered Cohort 3 donors.

The chain employs TRBV6-5 and TRBJ1-5, with D tentatively TRBD1 (5 bases). Sequencing was carried out using PBMCs or T cells enriched from blood (not recorded which). The clonotype originates from a woman between 50 and 59 years old who had recovered from COVID-19. In nucleotides, the CDR3 is TGTGCCAGCAGACAGGACAATCAGCCCCAGCATTTT. Its translation: CASRQDNQPQHF.